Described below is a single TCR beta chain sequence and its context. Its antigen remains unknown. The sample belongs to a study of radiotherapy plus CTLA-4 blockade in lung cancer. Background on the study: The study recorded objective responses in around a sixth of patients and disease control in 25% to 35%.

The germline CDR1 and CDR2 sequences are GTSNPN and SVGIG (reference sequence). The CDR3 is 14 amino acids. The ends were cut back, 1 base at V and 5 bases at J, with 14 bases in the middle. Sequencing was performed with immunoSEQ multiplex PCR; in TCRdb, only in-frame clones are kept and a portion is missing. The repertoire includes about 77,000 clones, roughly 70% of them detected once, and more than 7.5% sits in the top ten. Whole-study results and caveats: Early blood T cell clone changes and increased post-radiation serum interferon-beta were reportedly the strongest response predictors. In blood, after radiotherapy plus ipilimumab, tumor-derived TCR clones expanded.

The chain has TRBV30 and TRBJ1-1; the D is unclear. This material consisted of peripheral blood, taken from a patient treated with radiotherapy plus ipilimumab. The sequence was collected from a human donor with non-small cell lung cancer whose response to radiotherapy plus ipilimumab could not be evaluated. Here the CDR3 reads CAWSEKGRETEAFF. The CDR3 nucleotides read TGTGCCTGGAGTGAAAAAGGGAGAGAGACTGAAGCTTTCTTT. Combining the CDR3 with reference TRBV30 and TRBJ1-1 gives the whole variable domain SQTIHQWPATLVQPVGSPLSLECTVEGTSNPNLYWYRQAAGRGLQLLFYSVGIGQISSEVPQNLSASRPQDRQFILSSKKLLLSDSGFYLCAWSEKGRETEAFFGQGTRLTVV.